The 32 T cell receptor beta chains below come from one sample, sequenced in a study of cytomegalovirus exposure and HLA in healthy donors (dated by TCRdb to 2017 to 2019). The protocol used for the library was the immunoSEQ multiplex PCR assay. The multiplex PCR relied on a mix of 60 forward primers for TCR Vbeta segments and 13 reverse primers for TCR Jbeta segments. TCRdb took this table from immuneACCESS and kept in-frame rearrangements with V and J called. Such tables lack part of the clones; where checked against another copy, unresolved V genes explain under half of the gap, and the rest is unexplained. The sample data list fewer than 150,000 clones, and about 66% of these were observed just once. Together, the top ten hold 1.6% of the sample. Input material: PBMCs. The receptor source for this set is a human donor in good health.

This clone has more than one count but fewer than ten. V and J are TRBV5-6 and TRBJ1-2; TRBD1 is a possible D gene (5 bases). V lost 0 bases, J lost 10 bases, and 16 bases lay in between. CDR1 SGHDT and CDR2 YYEEEE come from the germline V gene. There are 14 residues in the CDR3. CDR3 nucleotide sequence: TGTGCCAGCAGCTTGGCCGGGGGGAGTCATCCCTACACCTTC. The encoded protein is CASSLAGGSHPYTF.

J is TRBJ2-7 and V is TRBV11-2, with D possibly being TRBD2 (6 bases). CDR1 is SGHAT, CDR2 FQNNGV, per germline. This CDR3 is built from 15 residues. The ends were cut back, 3 bases at V and 2 bases at J, with 14 bases in the middle. The CDR3 sequence is CASSFRDSLPYEQYF. CDR3 nucleotide sequence: TGTGCCAGCAGCTTCAGGGACTCTCTCCCCTACGAGCAGTACTTC. The whole variable domain, filled in from reference TRBV11-2 and TRBJ2-7, reads EAGVAQSPRYKIIEKRQSVAFWCNPISGHATLYWYQQILGQGPKLLIQFQNNGVVDDSQLPKDRFSAERLKGVDSTLKIQPAKLEDSAVYLCASSFRDSLPYEQYFGPGTRLTVT.

The V and J genes are TRBV7-9 and TRBJ1-1; no clear D. The CDR3 is 14 amino acids. Germline values: CDR1 SEHNR, CDR2 FQNEAQ (reference sequence). V was clipped by 4 bases and J by 13 bases, with 22 bases between them. The CDR3 spells CASSSSGGPPSVFF. The CDR3 DNA reads as TGTGCCAGCAGCTCCTCGGGAGGCCCACCGTCGGTTTTCTTT.

In this sample, this clone turned up a few times. The V gene is TRBV6-1, the J gene TRBJ2-7; 8 bases match TRBD2. Germline V gene data show CDR1 as MNHNS and CDR2 as SASEGT. This CDR3 has 15 residues. Unmatched junction bases numbered 9, after V lost 3 bases and J lost 5 bases. The CDR3 reads CASSDPGLGRNEQYF. The CDR3 DNA is TGTGCCAGCAGTGACCCGGGACTAGGGAGGAACGAGCAGTACTTC.

The chain combines TRBV23-1 with TRBJ2-1; 8 nucleotides match TRBD1. TRBV23-1 is given ORF status, its function remaining uncertain. With 0 bases clipped from V and 0 bases from J, the junction kept 10 bases outside the gene matches. This CDR3 is 19 amino acids long. The CDR3: CASSQSQGAVGISYNEQFF. The CDR3 DNA reads as TGCGCCAGCAGTCAATCTCAGGGGGCGGTTGGGATCTCCTACAATGAGCAGTTCTTC.

V usage is TRBV7-3 and J usage is TRBJ2-7, with 7 positions matching TRBD2. CDR1 SGHTA and CDR2 FQGTGA come from the germline V gene. J was trimmed by 4 bases and V by 5 bases; bases with no gene match: 8. The CDR3 extends over 14 amino acids. CDR3 bases: TGTGCCAGCAGCCCCCAAGCGGGACGTTACGAGCAGTACTTC. It yields the protein CASSPQAGRYEQYF.

This clone was seen more than once but under ten times. The rearrangement joins TRBV19 to TRBJ2-4; 7 bases are a match to TRBD2. CDR3 length: 17 residues. Germline V CDR1 and CDR2: LNHDA, SQIVND (reference sequence). The V segment lost 3 bases and the J segment 0 bases; nucleotides outside the gene matches: 8. CDR3 sequence: CASSMRDRGGAKNIQYF. CDR3 bases: TGTGCCAGTAGTATGCGGGACCGCGGGGGAGCCAAAAACATTCAGTACTTC.

This clone was observed once. The chain recombines TRBV6-5 with TRBJ2-1; 7 bases agree with TRBD2. CDR1 is MNHEY, CDR2 SVGAGI, per germline. This CDR3 has 15 amino acids. V gave up 0 bases and J gave up 3 bases; unmatched junction bases: 2. The CDR3 region is CASSYSRTSYNEQFF. The CDR3 bases are TGTGCCAGCAGTTACTCCAGGACTAGCTACAATGAGCAGTTCTTC.

This clone was picked up a small number of times. The CDR3 region is CASSSRGDRAEQYF. Written as DNA, the CDR3 is TGTGCCAGCAGCTCCCGGGGGGACAGGGCCGAGCAGTACTTC. The genes are TRBV7-2 and TRBJ2-7; 9 bases are a match to TRBD1. The CDR3 covers 14 residues. Germline CDR1 reads SGHTA; CDR2 reads FQGNSA. The ends lost 4 bases at V and 6 bases at J; junction bases unmatched: 7.

The chain combines TRBV28 with TRBJ2-1, with D tentatively TRBD2 (7 bases). Trimming took off 11 bases at V and 7 bases at J, with 12 bases between the two ends. Germline V gene data show CDR1 as MDHEN and CDR2 as SYDVKM. The CDR3 runs to 11 residues. CDR3 DNA: TGTGCCGGGGGGGGGCGAAATGAGCAGTTCTTC. It specifies CAGGGRNEQFF.

The gene calls are TRBV7-2 and TRBJ1-2; 7 bases are shared with TRBD1. Germline CDR1 reads SGHTA; CDR2 reads FQGNSA. The CDR3 sequence is 14 residues long. The junction had 8 bases not matched to a gene; V was cut back by 2 bases and J by 8 bases. The CDR3 DNA follows: TGTGCCAGCAGCTTAATATCGGACAGGAGCGGCTACACCTTC. It encodes CASSLISDRSGYTF. Supplemented by reference TRBV7-2 and TRBJ1-2, the full variable domain reads GAGVSQSPSNKVTEKGKDVELRCDPISGHTALYWYRQSLGQGLEFLIYFQGNSAPDKSGLPSDRFSAERTGGSVSTLTIQRTQQEDSAVYLCASSLISDRSGYTFGSGTRLTVV.

This chain joins TRBV2 and TRBJ2-2; 9 bases line up with TRBD1. The germline CDR1 and CDR2 sequences are SNHLY and FYNNEI. This CDR3 is 15 amino acids long. V shed 6 bases, J shed 5 bases, and the junction held 7 bases outside the gene matches. CDR3 region: CASRVQGAGTGELFF. The DNA for the CDR3 is TGTGCCAGCAGGGTACAGGGGGCGGGGACCGGGGAGCTGTTTTTT.

The genes are TRBV5-6 and TRBJ2-7; D possibly corresponds to TRBD1 (6 bases). Germline CDR1 SGHDT, CDR2 YYEEEE. V was pared by 2 bases and J by 0 bases, with 12 bases between. CDR3 length equals 15 residues. The CDR3 nucleotides are TGTGCCAGCAGCTTACGACAGGTGAACTCCTACGAGCAGTACTTC. It encodes CASSLRQVNSYEQYF.

This sequence joins TRBV19 and TRBJ1-2, with D perhaps TRBD1 (6 bases). V lost 3 bases to trimming and J lost 14 bases, with 13 bases between them. Germline CDR1 is LNHDA and CDR2 is SQIVND (reference sequence). This CDR3 has 11 residues. Here the CDR3 DNA reads TGTGCCAGTAGTATTCCTCAGGGGCTAACCTTC. Protein: CASSIPQGLTF.

The chain couples TRBV7-3 to TRBJ2-3, with TRBD2 matching over 11 bases. CDR3 length equals 18 residues. The V gene end was trimmed by 2 bases and the J gene end by 4 bases; junction bases not matched to a gene: 11. The germline V gene has CDR1 SGHTA and CDR2 FQGTGA. CDR3 sequence (DNA): TGTGCCAGCAGCTTAGGCATAGGTAGCGGGAGGGGGGCAGATACGCAGTATTTT. This codes for CASSLGIGSGRGADTQYF.

The gene calls are TRBV27 and TRBJ1-2, with a possible D match to TRBD1 (5 bases). Germline values: CDR1 MNHEY, CDR2 SMNVEV (reference sequence). The germline V and J ends were trimmed by 6 bases and 4 bases, with 21 bases remaining between them. The CDR3 spans 16 residues. The DNA of the CDR3 is TGTGCCAGCAGCCATCGGCCCCCCCCAGGGTCCTATGGCTACACCTTC. Translation gives CASSHRPPPGSYGYTF.

The chain combines TRBV7-9 with TRBJ2-7; D is perhaps TRBD1 (5 bases). The ends were cut back, 3 bases at V and 5 bases at J, with 14 bases in the middle. There are 14 residues in the CDR3. Germline V gene sequence: CDR1 SEHNR, CDR2 FQNEAQ (reference sequence). CDR3 sequence: CASSLETEQHEQYF. The CDR3 bases are TGTGCCAGCAGCTTGGAGACAGAGCAGCACGAGCAGTACTTC.

The CDR3: CASSGQGGYEQYF. CDR3 DNA sequence: TGTGCCAGCAGCGGACAGGGGGGCTACGAGCAGTACTTC. The chain couples TRBV7-2 to TRBJ2-7; 10 bases line up with TRBD1. V was clipped by 5 bases and J by 3 bases; unmatched bases: 1. The CDR3 sequence is 13 residues long. CDR1 and CDR2 from the germline V gene are SGHTA and FQGNSA.

The chain combines TRBV9 with TRBJ2-2; D may be TRBD1 (6 bases). From germline, CDR1 is SGDLS and CDR2 YYNGEE. The V end lost 3 bases, the J end lost 0 bases, and 15 bases lay between the germline ends. This CDR3 has 17 amino acids. The CDR3 reads CASSGHQGQTNTGELFF. CDR3 nucleotide sequence: TGTGCCAGCAGCGGACACCAGGGACAAACGAACACCGGGGAGCTGTTTTTT. The full variable domain, in which reference TRBV9 and TRBJ2-2 provide the parts outside the CDR3, is DSGVTQTPKHLITATGQRVTLRCSPRSGDLSVYWYQQSLDQGLQFLIQYYNGEERAKGNILERFSAQQFPDLHSELNLSSLELGDSALYFCASSGHQGQTNTGELFFGEGSRLTVL.

The chain combines TRBV7-9 with TRBJ1-2; D is unclear. CDR3 length: 16 residues. Germline V gene sequence: CDR1 SEHNR, CDR2 FQNEAQ (reference sequence). The V end was cut by 3 bases, the J end by 3 bases, with 17 bases between. The CDR3 loop is CASSFKGGMEDYGYTF. CDR3 DNA sequence: TGTGCCAGCAGCTTTAAGGGAGGTATGGAAGACTATGGCTACACCTTC.

V is TRBV5-1 and J is TRBJ2-5, with a possible D match to TRBD2 (5 bases). Trimming cost V 4 bases and J 5 bases, with 12 bases left between them. The CDR3 has 13 residues. CDR1 and CDR2 (germline): SGHRS, YFSETQ. CDR3 sequence (DNA): TGCGCCAGCAGCGGTGAGGGTTTTGAGACCCAGTACTTC. It translates to CASSGEGFETQYF.

The chain couples TRBV7-3 to TRBJ2-2; 13 nucleotides line up with TRBD2. In germline, CDR1 is SGHTA, CDR2 FQGTGA. V shed 5 bases and J 6 bases; nucleotides not matched to a gene: 6. The CDR3 sequence is 16 residues long. The CDR3 DNA is TGTGCCAGCAGCCAAGTGGGACTAGCGGGACCCGGGGAGCTGTTTTTT. This codes for CASSQVGLAGPGELFF. The full variable domain, in which reference TRBV7-3 and TRBJ2-2 provide the parts outside the CDR3, is GAGVSQTPSNKVTEKGKYVELRCDPISGHTALYWYRQSLGQGPEFLIYFQGTGAADDSGLPNDRFFAVRPEGSVSTLKIQRTERGDSAVYLCASSQVGLAGPGELFFGEGSRLTVL.

This clone was found a few times. This chain uses TRBV11-2 with TRBJ1-4; no definite D call. The germline CDR1 and CDR2 sequences are SGHAT and FQNNGV. The V gene lost 3 bases and the J gene lost 7 bases, with 15 bases spanning the gap. The CDR3 is 15 residues long. The CDR3 region has the DNA TGTGCCAGCAGCTTCACCGAGGGATTGGGTGAAAAACTGTTTTTT. As protein: CASSFTEGLGEKLFF.

This clone was seen a few times. The chain couples TRBV5-1 to TRBJ2-5; no clear D. The germline CDR1 and CDR2 sequences are SGHRS and YFSETQ. The CDR3 covers 14 residues. The ends were cut back, 0 bases at V and 2 bases at J, with 8 bases in the middle. In nucleotides, the CDR3 is TGCGCCAGCAGCTTGGTTTCCCCGCAAGAGACCCAGTACTTC. Amino acids: CASSLVSPQETQYF.

Worth noting for this clone: At the DNA level, this CDR3 is encoded by other sequences in the same sample as well. The genes are TRBV28 and TRBJ2-7, with 7 bases lining up with TRBD1. CDR1 and CDR2 (germline): MDHEN, SYDVKM. V lost 4 bases, J lost 1 base, and 1 base stayed unmatched. This CDR3 comprises 13 residues. CDR3 DNA sequence: TGTGCCAGCAGTTCGGGACAGTCCTACGAGCAGTACTTC. It yields the protein CASSSGQSYEQYF.

The chain is built from TRBV2 and TRBJ2-7, with unresolved D. This CDR3 is 13 amino acids long. V was pared by 7 bases and J by 0 bases, with 10 bases between. Germline V gene sequence: CDR1 SNHLY, CDR2 FYNNEI. CDR3 residues: CASKERFSYEQYF. CDR3 bases: TGTGCCAGCAAGGAGCGATTCTCCTACGAGCAGTACTTC.

For the CDR3, the DNA is TGTGCCAGCAGCGTAGAGGCTAGCAGATACAATGAGCAGTTCTTC. As protein: CASSVEASRYNEQFF. The rearrangement joins TRBV9 to TRBJ2-1; the D gene is possibly TRBD2 (5 bases). The CDR3 spans 15 residues. V lost 0 bases and J 4 bases, leaving 11 bases between the germline ends. In germline, CDR1 is SGDLS, CDR2 YYNGEE.

This clone was counted between two and nine times. J is TRBJ2-3 and V is TRBV7-9; possibly TRBD2 for D (5 bases). The CDR3 contains 19 residues. Trimming removed 4 bases from V and 0 bases from J, with 23 bases in between. In germline, CDR1 is SEHNR, CDR2 FQNEAQ (reference sequence). The CDR3 protein is CASSSPTTSSTPSTDTQYF. Here the CDR3 DNA reads TGTGCCAGCAGCTCCCCGACAACCTCTAGCACCCCTAGCACAGATACGCAGTATTTT.

V and J are TRBV6-5 and TRBJ2-7; 9 nucleotides align to TRBD2. V shed 7 bases, J shed 3 bases, and the junction held 4 bases outside the gene matches. The CDR3 has 13 residues. Germline values: CDR1 MNHEY, CDR2 SVGAGI. The CDR3 here is CASTPAGGYEQYF. The CDR3 coding sequence is TGTGCCAGCACTCCAGCGGGGGGCTACGAGCAGTACTTC.

About this clone: Other DNA sequences of this sample code for an identical CDR3. This chain joins TRBV5-1 and TRBJ2-7; a weak D match, TRBD1 (6 bases). The CDR3 runs to 14 residues. Trimming removed 0 bases from V and 3 bases from J, with 10 bases in between. CDR1 SGHRS and CDR2 YFSETQ come from the germline V gene. CDR3 bases: TGCGCCAGCAGCTTGGACAGGGTTAACTACGAGCAGTACTTC. Translation gives CASSLDRVNYEQYF.

This clone was counted between two and nine times. The V gene is TRBV9, the J gene TRBJ1-3, with D maybe TRBD1 (5 bases). V shed 4 bases and J shed 0 bases, with 8 bases lying between them. Germline V gives CDR1 SGDLS, CDR2 YYNGEE. This CDR3 is 14 amino acids long. CDR3 region: CASSSGYSGNTIYF. DNA of the CDR3: TGTGCCAGCAGCTCAGGGTACTCTGGAAACACCATATATTTT.

The chain is built from TRBV11-3 and TRBJ1-1; D remains ambiguous. CDR1 and CDR2 from the germline V gene are SGHNT and YENEEA. The V gene lost 5 bases and the J gene lost 1 base, with 5 bases spanning the gap. The CDR3 is made up of 12 amino acids. The CDR3 loop is CASSRRNTEAFF. The CDR3 DNA reads as TGTGCCAGCAGCCGGAGGAACACTGAAGCTTTCTTT.